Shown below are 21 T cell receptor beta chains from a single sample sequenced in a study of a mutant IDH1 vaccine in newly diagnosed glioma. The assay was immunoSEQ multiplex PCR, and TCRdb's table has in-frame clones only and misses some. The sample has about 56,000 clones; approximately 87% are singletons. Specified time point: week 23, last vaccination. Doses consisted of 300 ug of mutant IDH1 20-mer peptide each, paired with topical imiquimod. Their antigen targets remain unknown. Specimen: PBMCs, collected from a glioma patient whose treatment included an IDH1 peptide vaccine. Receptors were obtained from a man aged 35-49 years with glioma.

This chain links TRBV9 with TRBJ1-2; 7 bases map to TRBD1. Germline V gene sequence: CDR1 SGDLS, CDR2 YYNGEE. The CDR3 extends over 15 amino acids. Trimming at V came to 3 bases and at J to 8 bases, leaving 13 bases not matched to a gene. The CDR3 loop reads CASSATGRGIWGYTF. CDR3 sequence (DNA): TGTGCCAGCAGCGCCACGGGCAGGGGGATTTGGGGCTACACCTTC.

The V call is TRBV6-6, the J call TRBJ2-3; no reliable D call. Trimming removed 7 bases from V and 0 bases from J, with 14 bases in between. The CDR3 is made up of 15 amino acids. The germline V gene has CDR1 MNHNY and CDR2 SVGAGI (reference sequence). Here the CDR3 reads CASTDVGFSTDTQYF. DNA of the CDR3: TGTGCCAGCACCGACGTGGGTTTTAGCACAGATACGCAGTATTTT.

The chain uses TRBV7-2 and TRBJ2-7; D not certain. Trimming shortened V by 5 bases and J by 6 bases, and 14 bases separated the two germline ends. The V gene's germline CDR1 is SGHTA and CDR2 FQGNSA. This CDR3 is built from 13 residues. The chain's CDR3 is CASSPAWRAEQYF. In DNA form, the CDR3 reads TGTGCCAGCAGCCCTGCATGGCGAGCCGAGCAGTACTTC.

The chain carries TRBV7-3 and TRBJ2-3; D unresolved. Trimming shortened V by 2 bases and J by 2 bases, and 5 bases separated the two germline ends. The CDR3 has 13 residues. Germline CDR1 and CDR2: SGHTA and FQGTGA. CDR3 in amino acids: CASSLFFTDTQYF. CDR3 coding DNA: TGTGCCAGCAGCTTATTTTTCACAGATACGCAGTATTTT.

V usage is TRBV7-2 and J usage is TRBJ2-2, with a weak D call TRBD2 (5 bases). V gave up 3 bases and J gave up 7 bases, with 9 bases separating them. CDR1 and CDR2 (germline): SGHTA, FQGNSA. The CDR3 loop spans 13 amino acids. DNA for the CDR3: TGTGCCAGCAGCTTTGTGGGGAGCGGGGAGCTGTTTTTT. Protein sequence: CASSFVGSGELFF.

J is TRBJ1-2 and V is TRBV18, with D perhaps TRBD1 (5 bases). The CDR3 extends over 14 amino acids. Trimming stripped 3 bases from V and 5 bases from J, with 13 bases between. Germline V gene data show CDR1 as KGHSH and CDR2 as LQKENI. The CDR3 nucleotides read TGTGCCAGCTCACCCCCATCGGGGCCATATGGCTACACCTTC. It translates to CASSPPSGPYGYTF.

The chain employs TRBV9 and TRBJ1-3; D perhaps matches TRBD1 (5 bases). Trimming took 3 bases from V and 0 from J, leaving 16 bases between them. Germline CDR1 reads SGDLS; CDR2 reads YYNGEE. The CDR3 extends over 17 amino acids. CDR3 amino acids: CASSARGEPISGNTIYF. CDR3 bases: TGTGCCAGCAGCGCCCGGGGCGAACCTATCTCTGGAAACACCATATATTTT. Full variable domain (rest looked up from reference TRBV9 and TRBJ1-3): DSGVTQTPKHLITATGQRVTLRCSPRSGDLSVYWYQQSLDQGLQFLIQYYNGEERAKGNILERFSAQQFPDLHSELNLSSLELGDSALYFCASSARGEPISGNTIYFGEGSWLTVV.

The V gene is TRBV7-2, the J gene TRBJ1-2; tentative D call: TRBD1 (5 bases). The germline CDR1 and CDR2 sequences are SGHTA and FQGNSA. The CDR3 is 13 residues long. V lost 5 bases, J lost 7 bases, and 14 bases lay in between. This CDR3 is CASSPSDIFGYTF. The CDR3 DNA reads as TGTGCCAGCAGCCCCTCGGACATATTTGGCTACACCTTC.

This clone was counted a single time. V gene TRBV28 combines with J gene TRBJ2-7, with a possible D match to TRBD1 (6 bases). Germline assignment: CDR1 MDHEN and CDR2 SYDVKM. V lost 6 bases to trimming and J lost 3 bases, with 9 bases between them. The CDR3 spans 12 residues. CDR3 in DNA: TGTGCCAGCAGAGACAGGTACTACGAGCAGTACTTC. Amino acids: CASRDRYYEQYF.

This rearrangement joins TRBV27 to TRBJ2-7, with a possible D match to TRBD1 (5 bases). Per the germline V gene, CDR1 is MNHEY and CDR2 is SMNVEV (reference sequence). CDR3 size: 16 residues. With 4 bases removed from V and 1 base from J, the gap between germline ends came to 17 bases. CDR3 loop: CASSSLQGPRSYEQYF. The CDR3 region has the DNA TGTGCCAGCAGTTCACTCCAGGGTCCTCGATCCTACGAGCAGTACTTC.

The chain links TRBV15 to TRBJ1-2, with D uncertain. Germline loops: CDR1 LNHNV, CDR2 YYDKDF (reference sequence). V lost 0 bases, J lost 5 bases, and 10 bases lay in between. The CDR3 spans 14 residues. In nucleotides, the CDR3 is TGTGCCACCAGCAGAGATTCCGTGCCTTATGGCTACACCTTC. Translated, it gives CATSRDSVPYGYTF. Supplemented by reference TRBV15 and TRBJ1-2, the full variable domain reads DAMVIQNPRYQVTQFGKPVTLSCSQTLNHNVMYWYQQKSSQAPKLLFHYYDKDFNNEADTPDNFQSRRPNTSFCFLDIRSPGLGDTAMYLCATSRDSVPYGYTFGSGTRLTVV.

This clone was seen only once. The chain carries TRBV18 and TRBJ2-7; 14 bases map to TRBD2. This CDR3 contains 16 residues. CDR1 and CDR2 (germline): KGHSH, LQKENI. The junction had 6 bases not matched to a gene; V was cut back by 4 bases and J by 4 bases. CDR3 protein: CASSLRLAGGPYEQYF. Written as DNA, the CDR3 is TGTGCCAGCTCACTTCGACTAGCGGGAGGGCCTTACGAGCAGTACTTC. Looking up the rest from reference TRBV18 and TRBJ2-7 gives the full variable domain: NAGVMQNPRHLVRRRGQEARLRCSPMKGHSHVYWYRQLPEEGLKFMVYLQKENIIDESGMPKERFSAEFPKEGPSILRIQQVVRGDSAAYFCASSLRLAGGPYEQYFGPGTRLTVT.

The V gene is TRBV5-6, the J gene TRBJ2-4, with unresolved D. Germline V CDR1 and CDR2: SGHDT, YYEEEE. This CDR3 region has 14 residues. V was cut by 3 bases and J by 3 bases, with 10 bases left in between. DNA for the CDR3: TGTGCCAGCAGCTCGGTAAGGGTCAAAAACATTCAGTACTTC. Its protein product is CASSSVRVKNIQYF.

CDR3 sequence reads: CASSVSSGRGFGEQFF. The DNA of the CDR3 is TGTGCCAGCAGCGTAAGTAGCGGGAGGGGGTTCGGCGAGCAGTTCTTC. This chain uses TRBV9 with TRBJ2-1; TRBD2 agrees at 11 bases. V was pared by 1 base and J by 10 bases, with 10 bases of the junction left unmatched. The germline V gene has CDR1 SGDLS and CDR2 YYNGEE. The CDR3 is 16 residues long.

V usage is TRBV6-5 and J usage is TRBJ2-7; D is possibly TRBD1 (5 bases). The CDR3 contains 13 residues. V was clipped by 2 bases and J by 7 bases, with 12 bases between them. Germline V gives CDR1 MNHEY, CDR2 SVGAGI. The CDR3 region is CASSYGVYREQYF. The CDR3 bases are TGTGCCAGCAGTTACGGTGTGTACAGGGAGCAGTACTTC.

The CDR3 loop is CASSQAGGFYGYTF. The CDR3 region has the DNA TGCGCCAGCAGCCAAGCTGGGGGGTTCTATGGCTACACCTTC. This sequence joins TRBV4-3 and TRBJ1-2; a weak D match, TRBD1 (5 bases). The V and J ends lost 1 base and 4 bases respectively, with 10 bases between them. There are 14 residues in the CDR3. The germline CDR1 and CDR2 sequences are LGHNA and YSLEER.

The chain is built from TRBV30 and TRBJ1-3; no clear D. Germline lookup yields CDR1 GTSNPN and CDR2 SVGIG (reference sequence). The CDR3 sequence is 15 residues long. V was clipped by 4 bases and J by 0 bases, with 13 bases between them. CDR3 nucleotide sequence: TGTGCCTGGATCGACCAGGAGCCCTCTGGAAACACCATATATTTT. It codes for CAWIDQEPSGNTIYF.

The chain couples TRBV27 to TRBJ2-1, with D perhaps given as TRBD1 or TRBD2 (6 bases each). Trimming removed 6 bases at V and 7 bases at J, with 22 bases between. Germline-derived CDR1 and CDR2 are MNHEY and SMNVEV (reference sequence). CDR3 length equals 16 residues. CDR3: CASRPFKGGRGNEQFF. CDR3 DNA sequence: TGTGCCAGCAGACCCTTTAAGGGAGGAAGGGGGAATGAGCAGTTCTTC.

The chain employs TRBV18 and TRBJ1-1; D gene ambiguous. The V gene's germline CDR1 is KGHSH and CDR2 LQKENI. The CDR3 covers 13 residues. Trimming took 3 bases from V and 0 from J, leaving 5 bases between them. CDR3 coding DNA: TGTGCCAGCTCACCGGACCTGAACACTGAAGCTTTCTTT. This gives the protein CASSPDLNTEAFF.

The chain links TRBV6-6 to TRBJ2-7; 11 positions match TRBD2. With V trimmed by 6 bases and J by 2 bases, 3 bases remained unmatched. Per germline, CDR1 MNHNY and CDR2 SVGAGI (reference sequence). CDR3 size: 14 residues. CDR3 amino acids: CASRLAGETYEQYF. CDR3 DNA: TGTGCCAGCAGACTAGCGGGAGAGACCTACGAGCAGTACTTC.

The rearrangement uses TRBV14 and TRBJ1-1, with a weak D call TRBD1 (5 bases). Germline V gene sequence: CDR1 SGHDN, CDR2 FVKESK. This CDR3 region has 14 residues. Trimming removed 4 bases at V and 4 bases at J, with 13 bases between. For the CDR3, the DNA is TGTGCCAGCAGCCTAACCCGGGACCTCACTGAAGCTTTCTTT. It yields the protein CASSLTRDLTEAFF.